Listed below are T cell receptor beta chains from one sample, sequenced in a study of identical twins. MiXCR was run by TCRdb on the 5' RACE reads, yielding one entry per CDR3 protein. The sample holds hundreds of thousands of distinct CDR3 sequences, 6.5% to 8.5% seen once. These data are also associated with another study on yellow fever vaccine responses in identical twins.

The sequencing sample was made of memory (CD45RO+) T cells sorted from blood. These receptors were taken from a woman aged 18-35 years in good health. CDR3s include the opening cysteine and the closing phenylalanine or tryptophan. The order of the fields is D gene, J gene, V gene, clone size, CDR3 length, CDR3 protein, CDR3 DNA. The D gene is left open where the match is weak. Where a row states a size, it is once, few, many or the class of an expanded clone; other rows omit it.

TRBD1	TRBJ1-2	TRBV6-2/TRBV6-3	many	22	CASSSQWTGSPLLPIYGLGYTF	TGTGCCAGCAGTAGCCAATGGACAGGGTCCCCACTCCTACCCATCTATGGCTTGGGCTACACCTTC
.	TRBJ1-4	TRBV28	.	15	CASSQGIRGIEKLFF	TGTGCCAGCAGTCAGGGTATTCGGGGAATTGAAAAACTGTTTTTT
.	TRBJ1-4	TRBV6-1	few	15	CASSEAPTGLGKLFF	TGTGCCAGCAGTGAAGCGCCCACAGGCTTGGGAAAACTGTTTTTT
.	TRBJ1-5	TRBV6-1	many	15	CASTSRLSSNQPQHF	TGTGCCAGCACCAGTAGACTTTCTAGCAATCAGCCCCAGCATTTT
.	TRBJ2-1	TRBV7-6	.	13	CASSLALSSEQFF	TGTGCCAGCAGCTTAGCACTTAGCAGTGAGCAGTTCTTC
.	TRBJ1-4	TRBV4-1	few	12	CASSQEGEKLFF	TGCGCCAGCAGCCAAGAGGGTGAAAAACTGTTTTTT
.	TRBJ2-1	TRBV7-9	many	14	CASPAGTPYNEQFF	TGTGCCAGCCCAGCCGGGACACCATACAATGAGCAGTTCTTC
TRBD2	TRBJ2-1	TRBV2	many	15	CASTALTSGEGEQFF	TGTGCCAGCACCGCCTTGACTAGCGGGGAGGGTGAGCAGTTCTTC
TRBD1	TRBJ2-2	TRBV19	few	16	CASTTHPGQQTGELFF	TGTGCCAGTACAACACATCCGGGACAGCAGACCGGGGAGCTGTTTTTT
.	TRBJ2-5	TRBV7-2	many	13	CASRVGIQETQYF	TGTGCCAGCAGAGTTGGGATCCAAGAGACCCAGTACTTC
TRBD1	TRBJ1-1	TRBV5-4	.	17	CASSPGQGTRGYTEAFF	TGTGCCAGCAGCCCCGGACAGGGCACTAGGGGCTACACTGAAGCTTTCTTT
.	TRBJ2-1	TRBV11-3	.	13	CASSLTFMDEQFF	TGTGCCAGCAGCTTAACTTTTATGGATGAGCAGTTCTTC
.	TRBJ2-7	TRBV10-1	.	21	CASSPNSGGGVGAEGNYEQYF	TGCGCCAGCAGCCCCAATTCCGGAGGAGGTGTCGGGGCCGAAGGGAACTACGAGCAGTACTTC
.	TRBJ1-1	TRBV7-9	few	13	CASSSAGRTEAFF	TGTGCCAGCAGTTCTGCCGGGCGTACTGAAGCTTTCTTT
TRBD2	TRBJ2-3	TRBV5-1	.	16	CASSLEFGGATDTQYF	TGCGCCAGCAGCTTGGAGTTCGGGGGGGCGACAGATACGCAGTATTTT
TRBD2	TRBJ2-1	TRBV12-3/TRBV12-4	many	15	CASSLDSGAYNEQFF	TGTGCCAGCAGTTTAGATAGCGGGGCCTACAATGAGCAGTTCTTC
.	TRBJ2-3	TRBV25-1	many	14	CASSEVGSTDTQYF	TGTGCCAGCAGTGAGGTAGGGAGCACAGATACGCAGTATTTT
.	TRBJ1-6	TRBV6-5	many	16	CASSYSRNALNSPLHF	TGTGCCAGCAGTTACTCCCGGAACGCCCTTAATTCACCCCTCCACTTT
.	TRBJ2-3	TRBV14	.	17	CASSHGAFGGARDTQYF	TGTGCCAGCAGCCATGGTGCCTTTGGGGGGGCCAGAGATACGCAGTATTTT
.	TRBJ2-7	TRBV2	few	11	CASRGRSEQYF	TGTGCCAGCAGGGGACGGAGCGAGCAGTACTTC
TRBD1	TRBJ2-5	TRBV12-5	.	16	CASGLGDRGRQETQYF	TGTGCTAGTGGTTTGGGGGACAGGGGCCGCCAAGAGACCCAGTACTTC
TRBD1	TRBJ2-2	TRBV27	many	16	CASSLGQGLTTGELFF	TGTGCCAGCAGTTTGGGACAGGGGCTTACTACCGGGGAGCTGTTTTTT
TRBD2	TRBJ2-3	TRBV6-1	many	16	CASSDSMAGGRDTQYF	TGTGCCAGCAGTGATTCTATGGCGGGGGGTAGAGATACGCAGTATTTT
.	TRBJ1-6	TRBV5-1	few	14	CASRTGTLYSPLHF	TGCGCCAGCAGAACCGGGACACTCTATTCACCCCTCCACTTT
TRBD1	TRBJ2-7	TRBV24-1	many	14	CATSAGTGTYEQYF	TGTGCCACCAGTGCCGGGACAGGAACCTACGAGCAGTACTTC
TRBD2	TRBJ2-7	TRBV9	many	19	CASSVPGTSYISHSYEQYF	TGTGCCAGCAGCGTTCCGGGGACTAGCTATATAAGCCACTCCTACGAGCAGTACTTC
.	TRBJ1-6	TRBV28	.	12	CASTQRFSPLHF	TGTGCCAGCACCCAGAGGTTTTCACCCCTCCACTTT
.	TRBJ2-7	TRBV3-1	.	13	CASSQDTRAEQYF	TGTGCCAGCAGCCAAGATACCAGGGCCGAGCAGTACTTC
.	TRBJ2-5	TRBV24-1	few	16	CATSELPGPTGETQYF	TGTGCCACCAGTGAACTCCCGGGACCCACTGGGGAGACCCAGTACTTC
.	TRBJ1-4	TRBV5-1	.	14	CASRLAATNEKLFF	TGCGCCAGCAGGCTAGCTGCAACTAATGAAAAACTGTTTTTT
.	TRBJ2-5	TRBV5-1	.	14	CASTLALGAETQYF	TGCGCCAGCACCTTAGCCCTCGGGGCGGAGACCCAGTACTTC
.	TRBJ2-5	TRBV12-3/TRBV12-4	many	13	CASRGGLGRDQYF	TGTGCCAGCAGAGGGGGTCTTGGGCGGGACCAGTACTTC
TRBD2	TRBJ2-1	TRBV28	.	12	CLTSGRIFEQFF	TGCCTGACTAGCGGGAGGATATTTGAGCAGTTCTTC
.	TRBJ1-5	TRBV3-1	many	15	CASSQDGSSNQPQHF	TGTGCCAGCAGCCAAGATGGGAGCAGCAATCAGCCCCAGCATTTT
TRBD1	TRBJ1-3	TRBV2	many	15	CASRDRGKFGNTIYF	TGTGCCAGCAGGGACAGGGGAAAATTTGGAAACACCATATATTTT
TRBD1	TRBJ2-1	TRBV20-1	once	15	CSAEKGQGPHREQFF	TGCAGTGCGGAAAAGGGACAGGGGCCTCATAGGGAGCAGTTCTTC